This T cell receptor (beta chain) derives from a study of CDR3 diversity in severe acne. This clonotype was picked up a small number of times. With a much larger clone just one base away, this may be a read error. Germline V gene data show CDR1 as SNHLY and CDR2 as FYNNEI. Trimming removed 5 bases from V and 0 bases from J, with 7 bases in between. The CDR3 runs to 13 residues. TCRdb re-called the PCR reads with MiXCR, one entry per CDR3 protein. This table holds about 93,000 distinct CDR3 sequences, about 48% found once. The J gene is TRBJ1-1, the V gene TRBV2; D uncertain. The sequence was collected from a male donor in good health, serving as a control. Sequenced material: blood. The CDR3 DNA reads TGTGCCAGCAGTTTCGGTTTGAACACTGAAGCTTTCTTT. Its translation is CASSFGLNTEAFF.